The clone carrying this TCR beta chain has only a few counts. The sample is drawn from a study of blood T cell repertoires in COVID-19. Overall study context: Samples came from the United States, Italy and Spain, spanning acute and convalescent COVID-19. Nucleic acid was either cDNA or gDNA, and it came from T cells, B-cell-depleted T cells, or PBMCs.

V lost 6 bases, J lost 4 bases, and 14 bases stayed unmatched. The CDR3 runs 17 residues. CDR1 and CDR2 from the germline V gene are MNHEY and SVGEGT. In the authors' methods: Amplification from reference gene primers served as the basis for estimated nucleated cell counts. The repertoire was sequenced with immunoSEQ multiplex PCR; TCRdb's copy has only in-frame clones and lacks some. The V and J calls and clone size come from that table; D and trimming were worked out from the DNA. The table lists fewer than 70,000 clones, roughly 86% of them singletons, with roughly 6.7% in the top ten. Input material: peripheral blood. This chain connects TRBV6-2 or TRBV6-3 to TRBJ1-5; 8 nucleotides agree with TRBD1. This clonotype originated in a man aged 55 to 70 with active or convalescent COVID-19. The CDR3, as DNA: TGTGCCAGCAGCCAGATCGGACAGGGTGGAAAGAATCAGCCCCAGCATTTT. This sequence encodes CASSQIGQGGKNQPQHF.